The 26 T cell receptor beta chains below all came from one sample that was sequenced in a study of cytomegalovirus exposure and HLA in healthy donors. The PCR contained 60 Vbeta and 13 Jbeta primers. Method: immunoSEQ multiplex PCR; TCRdb's copy keeps in-frame clones and lacks some. The sample yields about 150,000 clones, 70% to 90% seen once. Sequencing was performed on PBMCs. These TCRs come from a woman aged 18 to 35 in good health and CMV-seronegative.

There are a few counts of this clone. The genes are TRBV30 and TRBJ2-3; 7 positions match TRBD2. The germline V gene has CDR1 GTSNPN and CDR2 SVGIG (reference sequence). The CDR3 totals 12 residues. The V gene end was trimmed by 2 bases and the J gene end by 6 bases; junction bases not matched to a gene: 2. CDR3 loop: CAWSWGGDTQYF. In DNA, the CDR3 is TGTGCCTGGAGTTGGGGAGGGGATACGCAGTATTTT.

This clone was recorded only once. The genes are TRBV29-1 and TRBJ1-2, with D tentatively TRBD1 (5 bases). The CDR3 is made up of 16 amino acids. The V gene lost 6 bases and the J gene lost 2 bases, with 22 bases spanning the gap. CDR1 and CDR2 from the germline V gene are SQVTM and ANQGSEA. As DNA, the CDR3 is TGCAGCGTGTCACCCGGGTCCTATCGGGGGAACTATGGCTACACCTTC. Amino acid sequence: CSVSPGSYRGNYGYTF.

The chain links TRBV28 to TRBJ2-1; TRBD2 is a possible D gene (6 bases). Trimming removed 8 bases at V and 0 bases at J, with 14 bases between. CDR3 length equals 15 residues. Germline V gives CDR1 MDHEN, CDR2 SYDVKM. The CDR3 sequence: CASSIGGVSYNEQFF. CDR3 in DNA: TGTGCCAGCTCAATCGGGGGTGTCTCCTACAATGAGCAGTTCTTC.

The chain couples TRBV28 to TRBJ1-5; D call uncertain. The CDR3 sequence is 14 residues long. The ends were cut back, 2 bases at V and 9 bases at J, with 14 bases in the middle. Germline CDR1 reads MDHEN; CDR2 reads SYDVKM. This chain's CDR3 is CASSLARPRGPQHF. The CDR3 nucleotides read TGTGCCAGCAGTTTAGCCAGGCCTCGGGGGCCCCAGCATTTT.

This rearrangement joins TRBV5-4 to TRBJ2-3; 9 bases match TRBD1. The germline CDR1 and CDR2 sequences are SGHNT and YYREEE (reference sequence). The CDR3 extends over 14 amino acids. V was clipped by 7 bases and J by 3 bases; unmatched bases: 6. CDR3 nucleotides: TGTGCCAGCGGGGGACAGGGATATACAGATACGCAGTATTTT. It is translated as CASGGQGYTDTQYF.

The chain joins TRBV15 to TRBJ2-5, with 14 bases matching TRBD2. The CDR3 has 18 amino acids. Germline V gene sequence: CDR1 LNHNV, CDR2 YYDKDF (reference sequence). Germline trimming cut 1 base from V and 4 bases from J; bases unmatched to any gene: 8. The CDR3 loop reads CATSRAGLAGVFGETQYF. The CDR3 coding sequence is TGTGCCACCAGCAGAGCGGGACTAGCGGGAGTCTTCGGAGAGACCCAGTACTTC.

This chain uses TRBV5-8 with TRBJ2-5, with 12 bases that match TRBD1. The CDR3 is 16 amino acids. With 0 bases clipped from V and 11 bases from J, the junction kept 11 bases outside the gene matches. CDR1 is SGHTS and CDR2 is YDEGEE in the germline V gene. As DNA, the CDR3 is TGTGCCAGCAGCTTGGAGGCCGGGACAGGGGGCGCCGCGCAGTACTTC. Protein product: CASSLEAGTGGAAQYF.

CDR3 loop: CAISESGSGTGRPDTQYF. The CDR3, as DNA: TGTGCCATCAGTGAGTCGGGATCTGGGACAGGGAGGCCAGATACGCAGTATTTT. This chain links TRBV10-3 with TRBJ2-3, with TRBD1 matching over 9 bases. V shed 0 bases, J shed 4 bases, and the junction held 11 bases outside the gene matches. The CDR3 runs to 18 residues. Germline assignment: CDR1 ENHRY and CDR2 SYGVKD.

This clone appeared once. The chain employs TRBV6-1 and TRBJ2-5; a weak D match, TRBD1 (5 bases). Germline V gene data show CDR1 as MNHNS and CDR2 as SASEGT. The CDR3 length is 17 residues. The V end lost 0 bases, the J end lost 2 bases, and 16 bases lay between the germline ends. CDR3 DNA sequence: TGTGCCAGCAGTGAAGCCTCAAAGGTGACAGCTCAAGAGACCCAGTACTTC. Translation gives CASSEASKVTAQETQYF.

Points on this clone: At the DNA level, this CDR3 is encoded by other sequences in the same sample as well. This rearrangement joins TRBV27 to TRBJ2-7, with 9 bases lining up with TRBD1. Germline assignment: CDR1 MNHEY and CDR2 SMNVEV (reference sequence). This CDR3 comprises 14 residues. Unmatched junction bases numbered 1, after V lost 3 bases and J lost 1 base. CDR3 coding DNA: TGTGCCAGCAGTTTGGGACAGGGTTCCTACGAGCAGTACTTC. Translated: CASSLGQGSYEQYF.

The CDR3 loop is CAGQQGNYGYTF. As DNA, the CDR3 is TGTGCCGGACAGCAGGGGAACTATGGCTACACCTTC. V and J are TRBV30 and TRBJ1-2, with D possibly being TRBD1 (6 bases). Germline V gene data show CDR1 as GTSNPN and CDR2 as SVGIG (reference sequence). V lost 8 bases, J lost 2 bases, and 12 bases lay in between. This CDR3 contains 12 residues. The full variable domain, its missing parts supplied by reference TRBV30 and TRBJ1-2, is SQTIHQWPATLVQPVGSPLSLECTVEGTSNPNLYWYRQAAGRGLQLLFYSVGIGQISSEVPQNLSASRPQDRQFILSSKKLLLSDSGFYLCAGQQGNYGYTFGSGTRLTVV.

This chain uses TRBV18 with TRBJ2-1; 11 nucleotides align to TRBD1. Germline trimming cut 5 bases from V and 6 bases from J; bases unmatched to any gene: 6. Per germline, CDR1 KGHSH and CDR2 LQKENI. There are 15 residues in the CDR3. In DNA, the CDR3 is TGTGCCAGCTCAAACCCCGGGACAGGGGGCAATGAGCAGTTCTTC. Protein product: CASSNPGTGGNEQFF.

This clone was observed once. V gene TRBV14 combines with J gene TRBJ2-1; 7 nucleotides line up with TRBD1. The germline V gene has CDR1 SGHDN and CDR2 FVKESK. Losses at the gene ends were 2 bases for V and 7 bases for J; bases not matched to a gene: 14. The CDR3 is made up of 17 amino acids. The CDR3 coding sequence is TGTGCCAGCAGCCAACGCCTGGGCAGGGGGAATGAGAATGAGCAGTTCTTC. Translation: CASSQRLGRGNENEQFF.

The chain recombines TRBV10-3 with TRBJ2-5, with 7 bases fitting TRBD2. From germline, CDR1 is ENHRY and CDR2 SYGVKD. V dropped 10 bases and J dropped 1; count of bases not matched to a gene: 9. CDR3 length equals 14 residues. The CDR3 bases are TGTGCCAGCTCGGGGGGAGTTATCCAAGAGACCCAGTACTTC. The encoded protein is CASSGGVIQETQYF.

About this clone itself: One junction end disagrees with the germline gene, perhaps due to a read error. The chain employs TRBV20-1 and TRBJ2-7; D uncertain. The germline gives CDR1 DFQATT, CDR2 SNEGSKA (reference sequence). The CDR3 extends over 11 amino acids. The CDR3: CSAQDSYGQYF. CDR3 DNA sequence: TGCAGTGCTCAAGATTCCTACGGGCAGTACTTC.

V and J are TRBV15 and TRBJ1-1; D not resolved. V shed 2 bases and J shed 4 bases, with 8 bases lying between them. CDR1 LNHNV and CDR2 YYDKDF come from the germline V gene (reference sequence). This CDR3 spans 13 amino acids. The CDR3 sequence is CATSRRVLTEAFF. The DNA of the CDR3 is TGTGCCACCAGCAGACGGGTTCTCACTGAAGCTTTCTTT.

The chain couples TRBV30 to TRBJ1-2; TRBD1 matches at 9 bases. The CDR3 extends over 16 amino acids. Germline V lookup: CDR1 GTSNPN, CDR2 SVGIG (reference sequence). V trimming: 0 bases; J trimming: 0 bases; junction bases outside the gene matches: 5. The CDR3 bases are TGTGCCTGGAGTGTAGACAGGGGGTTAGCTAACTATGGCTACACCTTC. Its translation: CAWSVDRGLANYGYTF.

The V gene is TRBV7-9, the J gene TRBJ2-2; D gene ambiguous. The V gene's germline CDR1 is SEHNR and CDR2 FQNEAQ (reference sequence). V gave up 5 bases and J gave up 4 bases, with 14 bases separating them. There are 15 residues in the CDR3. The CDR3 DNA follows: TGTGCCAGCAGCCTTCCCTGGGCAGGCACCGGGGAGCTGTTTTTT. As protein: CASSLPWAGTGELFF.

This chain uses TRBV11-2 with TRBJ1-6, with D perhaps matching TRBD1 (6 bases). CDR1 and CDR2 from the germline V gene are SGHAT and FQNNGV. With 5 bases removed from V and 10 bases from J, the gap between germline ends came to 21 bases. The CDR3 loop spans 16 amino acids. CDR3 sequence reads: CASSLATGIDPSPLHF. The CDR3 DNA is TGTGCCAGCAGCCTGGCCACAGGGATAGACCCCTCACCCCTCCACTTT. Full variable domain (missing parts from reference TRBV11-2 and TRBJ1-6): EAGVAQSPRYKIIEKRQSVAFWCNPISGHATLYWYQQILGQGPKLLIQFQNNGVVDDSQLPKDRFSAERLKGVDSTLKIQPAKLEDSAVYLCASSLATGIDPSPLHFGNGTRLTVT.

The V call is TRBV2, the J call TRBJ2-4; possible D gene TRBD2, 6 bases. The CDR3 covers 14 residues. CDR1 is SNHLY, CDR2 FYNNEI, per germline. The V and J ends lost 5 bases and 2 bases respectively, with 10 bases between them. The CDR3 DNA is TGTGCCAGCAGTCGGGACTGGACCAAAAACATTCAGTACTTC. It specifies CASSRDWTKNIQYF. The full variable domain, completed using reference TRBV2 and TRBJ2-4, is EPEVTQTPSHQVTQMGQEVILRCVPISNHLYFYWYRQILGQKVEFLVSFYNNEISEKSEIFDDQFSVERPDGSNFTLKIRSTKLEDSAMYFCASSRDWTKNIQYFGAGTRLSVL.

The chain couples TRBV7-2 to TRBJ2-2; the D is unclear. This CDR3 spans 12 amino acids. V lost 5 bases, J lost 7 bases, and 8 bases lay in between. Per germline, CDR1 SGHTA and CDR2 FQGNSA. The CDR3 here is CASSPYGGELFF. DNA for the CDR3: TGTGCCAGCAGCCCATACGGCGGGGAGCTGTTTTTT.

V usage is TRBV11-1 and J usage is TRBJ2-5; D is unresolved. V was trimmed by 4 bases and J by 0 bases, leaving 12 bases between them. The germline V gene encodes CDR1 SGHAT and CDR2 FQDESV (reference sequence). This CDR3 spans 15 amino acids. The CDR3 region is CASSSNSWYQETQYF. DNA of the CDR3: TGTGCCAGCAGCTCTAATTCCTGGTACCAAGAGACCCAGTACTTC.

The rearrangement joins TRBV9 to TRBJ2-2; a possible D gene is TRBD1 (5 bases). CDR3 length equals 14 residues. The germline gives CDR1 SGDLS, CDR2 YYNGEE. V dropped 3 bases and J dropped 4 bases, with 10 bases sitting between them. The CDR3 is CASSAPGFTGELFF. DNA of the CDR3: TGTGCCAGCAGCGCCCCAGGGTTCACCGGGGAGCTGTTTTTT.

The genes are TRBV18 and TRBJ2-4, with 11 bases aligning to TRBD2. The CDR3 has 19 amino acids. The germline CDR1 and CDR2 sequences are KGHSH and LQKENI. The trim removed 0 bases at V and 0 bases at J, leaving 7 bases unmatched. The CDR3 sequence: CASSPPPTSGVLAKNIQYF. In DNA form, the CDR3 reads TGTGCCAGCTCACCACCGCCGACTAGCGGGGTCCTAGCCAAAAACATTCAGTACTTC.

The rearrangement links TRBV5-8 to TRBJ2-5; 9 bases fit TRBD1. The DNA end is a closer match to TRBJ2-7, so the J assignment may be wrong. This CDR3 region has 15 residues. Germline CDR1 and CDR2: SGHTS and YDEGEE. The CDR3 reads CASSGRDRAIYEQYF. The CDR3 nucleotides are TGTGCCAGCAGCGGCCGGGACAGGGCGATCTACGAGCAGTACTTC.

This clone was seen a single time. The chain recombines TRBV5-1 with TRBJ1-2, with D possibly being TRBD1 (6 bases). The CDR3 covers 14 residues. Germline V gives CDR1 SGHRS, CDR2 YFSETQ. V was cut by 4 bases and J by 5 bases, with 15 bases left in between. The CDR3 region is CASSALQGRYGYTF. The CDR3 nucleotides read TGCGCCAGCAGCGCCTTACAGGGAAGGTATGGCTACACCTTC.